The T cell receptor beta chain under discussion was sequenced for a study of T cell clusters in autoimmune cytopenias (dated by TCRdb to 2018 to 2020). A note on the overall study: TRB sequencing reached a median depth of around 50,000 reads per sample and yielded a median of 2,350 distinct TRB clonotypes per sample. TRB and IGH repertoires from peripheral blood were sequenced in autoimmune cytopenia patients at active disease and during treatment follow-up, with healthy, CLL and autoimmune hepatitis controls included alongside. The goal of the study was to find out whether patients with autoimmune cytopenia have a disease-specific immune repertoire signature that could be used as a blood-based biomarker. The research as a whole found: In the comparison of secondary cytopenia with CLL, the cluster-lack signature was not observed, apparently because the dominant lymphoma-associated repertoire masked the signature. The T cell clusters were defined only in silico, and the functional role of the clusters was left to be validated experimentally. A lack of physiological T cell clusters in primary autoimmune cytopenia patients was suggested by GLIPH, as 51 clusters were found to be exclusive to healthy donors versus roughly 16 exclusive to patients. Almost three-fold more exclusive TRB clusters were observed in healthy donors than in active autoimmune hepatitis patients, consistent with an autoimmunity-wide signature. TRB repertoire shifts, with less even repertoires observed in secondary cytopenia and CLL, were mostly attributed to lymphoma bias rather than autoimmunity.

TRB rearrangements were amplified by multiplex PCR following a touch-down protocol, with the TRB-A and TRB-B primer pools mixed in one tube. Illumina adapters and sample indices were added to the amplicons through two consecutive PCR reactions performed with Phusion HS II polymerase. The amplicons were purified from gel with the NucleoSpin Gel and PCR Clean-up kit, after which the amplicons were quantified by Qubit and checked for quality on an Agilent 2100 Bioanalyzer. Sequencing of the libraries was done on an Illumina MiSeq with 600-cycle, single-indexed, paired-end runs. The authors processed their data as follows. MiXCR version 2.1.12 with the default MiXCR reference library was used to align and assemble TRB reads. A clone was defined by each unique CDR3 nucleotide sequence, and the analysis included only productive sequences with two or more reads. Alpha-parameterized diversity profiles (alpha 0 to 5), including the Shannon (alpha 1) and Simpson (alpha 2) indices, were computed with an R script to assess repertoire diversity. Combinatorial TRB VJ usage was computed with the tcR package and compared between cohorts by principal component analysis with ade4. Using GLIPH, TCRbeta CDR3s were clustered on pairs of cohorts matched for age and read depth, and a Wilcoxon test was used to compare cluster frequencies. The reads, reprocessed by TCRdb, yield one row per CDR3 protein sequence and no DNA. TCRdb, not the authors, supplied the V and J calls. The sample's own table lists approximately 4,900 distinct CDR3 sequences. The ten largest clones take up about a sixth of the sample.

CDR1 SGHRS and CDR2 YFSETQ are derived from the germline V gene. From its cysteine to its phenylalanine, the CDR3 spans 14 amino acids. A DNA sequence was not provided. A note on this clonotype: Its antigen has not been determined.

For each sample, TRB amplification used about 250 ng of peripheral blood genomic DNA, equal to 40,000 or so genome equivalents. The sequence derives from a human donor with an autoimmune cytopenia or autoimmune hepatitis (not recorded which). The sample taken for sequencing was peripheral blood. The chain is encoded by TRBV5-1 joined to TRBJ1-2. The CDR3 loop reads CASSLLDGDYGYTF. The full variable domain, completed from the reference TRBV5-1 and TRBJ1-2 proteins outside the CDR3, reads KAGVTQTPRYLIKTRGQQVTLSCSPISGHRSVSWYQQTPGQGLQFLFEYFSETQRNKGNFPGRFSGRQFSNSRSEMNVSTLELGDSALYLCASSLLDGDYGYTFGSGTRLTVV.